This T cell receptor (beta chain) was sequenced in a study of T cells in Graves' hyperthyroidism and ophthalmopathy. Looking at the study overall: Before any treatment, at initial diagnosis, peripheral blood was collected.

RNA transcripts served as the template for amplifying TCR beta CDR3 regions. The HTBI primer set served for first-round RT-PCR of the TCR CDR3. One entry per CDR3 protein results from TCRdb running MiXCR on the multiplex PCR reads. Counted here are hundreds of thousands of distinct CDR3 sequences, around 20% occurring once; the ten biggest clones make up approximately 48%. This clonotype was detected ten times or more. Sequenced input: blood. This TCR derives from a man aged 35-49 years with Graves' ophthalmopathy.

The CDR3 spells CATGGTGRTGELFF. In nucleotides, the CDR3 is TGTGCCACTGGAGGGACAGGGCGGACCGGGGAGCTGTTTTTT. V is TRBV2 and J is TRBJ2-2; 9 positions agree with TRBD1. This CDR3 has 14 residues. The germline V gene encodes CDR1 SNHLY and CDR2 FYNNEI. J lost 5 bases, V lost 10 bases, and 8 bases had no gene match.